Below, 10 T cell receptor beta chains from the same sample are listed, as sequenced in a study of blood T cell repertoires in COVID-19. Profiling relied on immunoSEQ multiplex PCR, and the TCRdb table lists in-frame clones only, not all of them. This table holds under 350,000 clones, around 89% found once. Source material: peripheral blood. All receptors come from a man in his forties with acute or convalescent COVID-19.

The chain carries TRBV10-3 and TRBJ2-1; tentatively, D is TRBD1 (6 bases). V lost 4 bases to trimming and J lost 6 bases, with 10 bases between them. Germline lookup yields CDR1 ENHRY and CDR2 SYGVKD. The CDR3 runs to 13 residues. The CDR3 region is CAISGTGSNEQFF. CDR3 in DNA: TGTGCCATCAGTGGTACAGGGTCCAATGAGCAGTTCTTC.

The chain employs TRBV27 and TRBJ1-1, with 9 bases identical to TRBD1. CDR3 length: 15 residues. Losses at the gene ends were 4 bases for V and 4 bases for J; bases not matched to a gene: 7. Germline CDR1 is MNHEY and CDR2 is SMNVEV (reference sequence). The CDR3: CASSSPGQGFTEAFF. The CDR3 DNA is TGTGCCAGCAGTTCCCCGGGACAGGGCTTCACTGAAGCTTTCTTT.

The V call is TRBV28, the J call TRBJ1-2, with a possible D match to TRBD1 (5 bases). Germline V gives CDR1 MDHEN, CDR2 SYDVKM. There are 16 residues in the CDR3. Trimming shortened V by 7 bases and J by 0 bases, and 18 bases separated the two germline ends. CDR3: CASTPVGVFSNYGYTF. Written as DNA, the CDR3 is TGTGCCAGCACCCCGGTAGGGGTCTTCTCTAACTATGGCTACACCTTC.

The chain combines TRBV10-2 with TRBJ1-1; D remains unclear. CDR3 length equals 12 residues. The ends were cut back, 3 bases at V and 3 bases at J, with 5 bases in the middle. CDR1 and CDR2 from the germline V gene are WSHSY and SAAADI. CDR3 nucleotides: TGCGCCAGCAGTGATCAGTACACTGAAGCTTTCTTT. It codes for CASSDQYTEAFF.

The chain carries TRBV5-1 and TRBJ2-1, with TRBD1 matching over 12 bases. CDR1 is SGHRS and CDR2 is YFSETQ in the germline V gene. This CDR3 is 15 amino acids long. The V and J ends lost 1 base and 8 bases, in that order; junction bases with no gene match: 4. CDR3: CASSLQGQGAYEQFF. The CDR3 coding sequence is TGCGCCAGCAGCTTGCAGGGACAGGGGGCTTATGAGCAGTTCTTC.

V is TRBV5-1 and J is TRBJ1-5, with 9 bases identical to TRBD1. CDR1 is SGHRS, CDR2 YFSETQ, per germline. The junction had 5 bases not matched to a gene; V was cut back by 4 bases and J by 6 bases. There are 14 residues in the CDR3. CDR3 in DNA: TGCGCCAGCAGCATGGACAGGGGAAGTCAGCCCCAGCATTTT. Its translation is CASSMDRGSQPQHF. The variable domain in full, completed from reference TRBV5-1 and TRBJ1-5, reads KAGVTQTPRYLIKTRGQQVTLSCSPISGHRSVSWYQQTPGQGLQFLFEYFSETQRNKGNFPGRFSGRQFSNSRSEMNVSTLELGDSALYLCASSMDRGSQPQHFGDGTRLSIL.

This chain uses TRBV2 with TRBJ2-7; D not certain. There are 14 residues in the CDR3. Between the trimmed V and J ends, which lost 3 bases and 2 bases, there was a span of 11 bases. Germline V gene lookup returns CDR1 SNHLY and CDR2 FYNNEI. The DNA for the CDR3 is TGTGCCAGCAGTGACCCGGTGTTCACCTACGAGCAGTACTTC. This sequence encodes CASSDPVFTYEQYF.

This chain uses TRBV6-5 with TRBJ1-2; 9 bases fit TRBD1. Germline values: CDR1 MNHEY, CDR2 SVGAGI. This CDR3 region has 15 residues. Germline trimming cut 5 bases from V and 4 bases from J; bases unmatched to any gene: 8. Here the CDR3 DNA reads TGTGCCAGCAGTACAGGGGGCAGGTTCATCTATGGCTACACCTTC. Translating it yields CASSTGGRFIYGYTF.

The J gene is TRBJ2-7, the V gene TRBV2; D is possibly TRBD1 (6 bases). With 2 bases removed from V and 6 bases from J, the gap between germline ends came to 11 bases. The CDR3 totals 13 residues. From germline, CDR1 is SNHLY and CDR2 FYNNEI. CDR3 DNA sequence: TGTGCCAGCAGTGAACAGGGGAGCGGCGAGCAGTACTTC. Translated: CASSEQGSGEQYF.

Only one count was recorded for this clone. The chain combines TRBV12-3 or TRBV12-4 with TRBJ1-2; 7 bases fit TRBD1. CDR3 length: 13 residues. Germline trimming cut 6 bases from V and 7 bases from J; bases unmatched to any gene: 8. The CDR3 reads CASRSTGYGGYTF. As DNA, the CDR3 is TGTGCCAGCAGGTCGACAGGGTACGGTGGCTACACCTTC.